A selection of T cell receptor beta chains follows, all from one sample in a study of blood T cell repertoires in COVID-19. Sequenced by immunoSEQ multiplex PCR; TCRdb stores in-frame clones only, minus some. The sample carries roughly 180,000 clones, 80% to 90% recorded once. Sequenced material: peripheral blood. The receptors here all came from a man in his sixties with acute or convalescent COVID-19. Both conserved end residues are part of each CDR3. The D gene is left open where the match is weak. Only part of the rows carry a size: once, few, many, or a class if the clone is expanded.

CDR3: CAWKRGSSGANVLTF
DNA: TGTGCCTGGAAGCGGGGATCCTCTGGGGCCAACGTCCTGACTTTC
J: TRBJ2-6
D: TRBD2
V: TRBV30
size: .

CDR3: CATGGSGNQPQHF
DNA: TGTGCCACGGGGGGATCTGGCAATCAGCCCCAGCATTTT
J: TRBJ1-5
D: .
V: TRBV27
size: .

CDR3: CASTTAGTGMRNEQFF
DNA: TGTGCCAGTACTACTGCCGGGACAGGGATGAGGAATGAGCAGTTCTTC
J: TRBJ2-1
D: TRBD1
V: TRBV19
size: few

CDR3: CSVVSASGLYEQYF
DNA: TGCAGCGTTGTATCAGCTAGCGGGTTATACGAGCAGTACTTC
J: TRBJ2-7
D: TRBD2
V: TRBV29-1
size: .

CDR3: CASSPNRDSYEQYF
DNA: TGTGCCAGCTCACCCAACAGAGACTCCTACGAGCAGTACTTC
J: TRBJ2-7
D: .
V: TRBV18
size: .

CDR3: CATSDRTGTMKQFF
DNA: TGTGCCACCAGTGACCGGACAGGGACAATGAAGCAGTTCTTC
J: TRBJ2-1
D: TRBD1
V: TRBV24-1
size: .

CDR3: CASSLTPDNEQFF
DNA: TGTGCCAGCAGCTTAACCCCCGACAATGAGCAGTTCTTC
J: TRBJ2-1
D: .
V: TRBV7-3
size: .

CDR3: CASSSVAGGLREQYF
DNA: TGTGCCAGCAGCTCCGTAGCGGGAGGGCTGCGGGAGCAGTACTTC
J: TRBJ2-7
D: TRBD2
V: TRBV3-1/TRBV3-2
size: few

CDR3: CASSWAGAVNEQFF
DNA: TGTGCCAGCAGTTGGGCGGGAGCGGTCAATGAGCAGTTCTTC
J: TRBJ2-1
D: TRBD2
V: TRBV27
size: .

CDR3: CAWGETGGSGSTQYF
DNA: TGTGCCTGGGGTGAGACAGGGGGAAGTGGTTCTACGCAGTATTTT
J: TRBJ2-3
D: TRBD1
V: TRBV30
size: .

CDR3: CASSLTPYRDPNQPQHF
DNA: TGTGCCAGCAGCTTAACACCGTACAGGGACCCGAATCAGCCCCAGCATTTT
J: TRBJ1-5
D: .
V: TRBV7-8
size: few

CDR3: CASSNQREGLNEQFF
DNA: TGTGCCAGCAGCAACCAGCGGGAGGGCCTTAATGAGCAGTTCTTC
J: TRBJ2-1
D: .
V: TRBV21-1
size: .

CDR3: CASSPATNTGELFF
DNA: TGTGCCAGCTCACCCGCGACTAACACCGGGGAGCTGTTTTTT
J: TRBJ2-2
D: .
V: TRBV18
size: .

CDR3: CASSSDERTRLSNQPQHF
DNA: TGTGCCAGCAGTTCTGACGAACGGACAAGGCTCAGCAATCAGCCCCAGCATTTT
J: TRBJ1-5
D: .
V: TRBV25-1
size: few

CDR3: CASSKWPGTSGRETQYF
DNA: TGTGCCAGCAGCAAATGGCCCGGGACTAGCGGGAGGGAGACCCAGTACTTC
J: TRBJ2-5
D: TRBD2
V: TRBV3-1/TRBV3-2
size: .

CDR3: CASSPSWDREGYTF
DNA: TGTGCCAGCAGCCCCAGTTGGGACAGGGAAGGCTACACCTTC
J: TRBJ1-2
D: TRBD1
V: TRBV11-2
size: few

CDR3: CASSFSAPGELFF
DNA: TGTGCCAGCAGTTTTAGCGCCCCCGGGGAGCTGTTTTTT
J: TRBJ2-2
D: .
V: TRBV6-5
size: .

CDR3: CASSDLRTSRETQYF
DNA: TGTGCCAGCAGTGACCTACGGACTAGTCGAGAGACCCAGTACTTC
J: TRBJ2-5
D: TRBD2
V: TRBV6-1
size: .

CDR3: CASSLTSRRDSSYEQYF
DNA: TGTGCCAGCAGCTTAACGAGTCGCAGGGATAGCTCCTACGAGCAGTACTTC
J: TRBJ2-7
D: .
V: TRBV7-9
size: .

CDR3: CASSFTMNTEAFF
DNA: TGTGCCAGCAGCTTTACTATGAACACTGAAGCTTTCTTT
J: TRBJ1-1
D: .
V: TRBV7-9
size: .

CDR3: CASSLEVSRNIQYF
DNA: TGTGCCAGCAGCTTAGAGGTGTCCAGAAACATTCAGTACTTC
J: TRBJ2-4
D: .
V: TRBV11-3
size: .

CDR3: CASSLVRGTEAFF
DNA: TGTGCCAGCAGCTTAGTAAGGGGGACTGAAGCTTTCTTT
J: TRBJ1-1
D: .
V: TRBV7-3
size: .

CDR3: CSARQGTSNTGELFF
DNA: TGCAGCGCACGACAGGGGACCTCGAACACCGGGGAGCTGTTTTTT
J: TRBJ2-2
D: TRBD1
V: TRBV29-1
size: once

CDR3: CASSSDGDQPQHF
DNA: TGTGCCAGCAGTTCCGACGGGGATCAGCCCCAGCATTTT
J: TRBJ1-5
D: .
V: TRBV12-3/TRBV12-4
size: .

CDR3: CASSVQGAKNIQYF
DNA: TGTGCCAGCAGCGTACAGGGGGCCAAAAACATTCAGTACTTC
J: TRBJ2-4
D: TRBD1
V: TRBV7-3
size: .

CDR3: CASSRALGGNGNQPQHF
DNA: TGTGCCAGCAGCCGGGCCCTCGGGGGGAATGGCAATCAGCCCCAGCATTTT
J: TRBJ1-5
D: .
V: TRBV5-5
size: .

CDR3: CASSLVLAGAGELFF
DNA: TGCGCCAGCAGCTTGGTACTAGCGGGAGCCGGGGAGCTGTTTTTT
J: TRBJ2-2
D: TRBD2
V: TRBV5-1
size: .

CDR3: CASSSQVERDQYEQYF
DNA: TGTGCCAGCAGCTCCCAGGTGGAGCGGGATCAGTACGAGCAGTACTTC
J: TRBJ2-7
D: TRBD2
V: TRBV5-5
size: .

CDR3: CASRGPSESQRTQYF
DNA: TGTGCCAGCAGAGGGCCTAGCGAGAGTCAGAGGACCCAGTACTTC
J: TRBJ2-5
D: .
V: TRBV11-1
size: .

CDR3: CAWSLSGDQPQHF
DNA: TGTGCCTGGAGTCTCTCCGGGGATCAGCCCCAGCATTTT
J: TRBJ1-5
D: .
V: TRBV30
size: .

CDR3: CASSQRLEVNTEAFF
DNA: TGTGCCAGCAGCCAACGGTTGGAGGTGAACACTGAAGCTTTCTTT
J: TRBJ1-1
D: .
V: TRBV3-1/TRBV3-2
size: once

CDR3: CASSSGGYGYTF
DNA: TGTGCCAGCAGCTCGGGGGGGTATGGCTACACCTTC
J: TRBJ1-2
D: .
V: TRBV11-2
size: .

CDR3: CASSRLAGVQYNEQFF
DNA: TGTGCCAGTAGTAGACTAGCGGGAGTTCAATACAATGAGCAGTTCTTC
J: TRBJ2-1
D: TRBD2
V: TRBV19
size: once

CDR3: CSADNSYEQYF
DNA: TGCAGCGCAGACAACTCCTACGAGCAGTACTTC
J: TRBJ2-7
D: .
V: TRBV29-1
size: .

CDR3: CAWSFTMNTEAFF
DNA: TGTGCCTGGAGTTTCACAATGAACACTGAAGCTTTCTTT
J: TRBJ1-1
D: .
V: TRBV30
size: .

CDR3: CASSLDRDGYTF
DNA: TGCGCCAGCAGCCTGGACAGGGATGGCTACACCTTC
J: TRBJ1-2
D: TRBD1
V: TRBV5-1
size: .

CDR3: CASRGQASGSIYF
DNA: TGTGCCAGCAGGGGACAGGCTTCGGGCTCCATATATTTT
J: TRBJ1-3
D: TRBD1
V: TRBV28
size: .

CDR3: CASSLGLGGGVYNEQFF
DNA: TGTGCCAGCAGCTTAGGCCTAGGAGGGGGGGTATACAATGAGCAGTTCTTC
J: TRBJ2-1
D: .
V: TRBV7-3
size: .